The present TCR beta chain was sequenced within a study of T-cell memory formation after mild COVID-19. Study details: TCR clusters largely stayed donor specific.

From the 5' RACE reads, TCRdb called clonotypes with MiXCR, one entry per CDR3 protein. This sample yields approximately 350,000 distinct CDR3 sequences, of which roughly 13% are seen a single time; around a fifth belongs to the top ten. Germline V lookup: CDR1 SGHRS, CDR2 YFSETQ. The CDR3 extends over 14 amino acids. V gave up 3 bases and J gave up 6 bases, with 16 bases separating them. The genes are TRBV5-1 and TRBJ2-7; tentatively, D is TRBD1 (5 bases). The sample comprised PBMCs or a T cell subset sorted from them (not recorded which). The TCR sequence derives from a man aged 18 to 29 who had mild COVID-19 (a few samples of this study predate the infection). Cell type and time point are not known. CDR3 sequence: CASSWGQAVPEQYF. Here the CDR3 DNA reads TGCGCCAGCAGCTGGGGCCAGGCCGTGCCCGAGCAGTACTTC. The whole variable domain, remainder taken from reference TRBV5-1 and TRBJ2-7, is KAGVTQTPRYLIKTRGQQVTLSCSPISGHRSVSWYQQTPGQGLQFLFEYFSETQRNKGNFPGRFSGRQFSNSRSEMNVSTLELGDSALYLCASSWGQAVPEQYFGPGTRLTVT.